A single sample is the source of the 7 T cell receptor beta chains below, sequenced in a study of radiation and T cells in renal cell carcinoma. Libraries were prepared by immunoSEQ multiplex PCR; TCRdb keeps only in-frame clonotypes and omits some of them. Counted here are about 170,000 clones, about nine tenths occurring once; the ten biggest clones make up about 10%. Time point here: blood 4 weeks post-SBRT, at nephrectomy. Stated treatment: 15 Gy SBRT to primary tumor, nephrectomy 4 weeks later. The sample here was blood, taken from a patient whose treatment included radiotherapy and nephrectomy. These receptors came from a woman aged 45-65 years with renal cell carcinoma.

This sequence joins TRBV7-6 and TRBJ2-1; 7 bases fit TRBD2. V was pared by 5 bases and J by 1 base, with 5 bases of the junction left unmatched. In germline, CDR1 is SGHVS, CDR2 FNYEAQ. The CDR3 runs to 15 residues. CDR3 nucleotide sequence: TGTGCCAGCAGCGTAAGCGGGGCGTCCTACAATGAGCAGTTCTTC. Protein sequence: CASSVSGASYNEQFF.

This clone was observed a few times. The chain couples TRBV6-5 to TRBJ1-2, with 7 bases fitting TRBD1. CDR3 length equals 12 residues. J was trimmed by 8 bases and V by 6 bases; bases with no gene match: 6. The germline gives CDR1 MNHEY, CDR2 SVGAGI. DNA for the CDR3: TGTGCCAGCAGGCGTCGACAGGGCGGCTACACCTTC. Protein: CASRRRQGGYTF.

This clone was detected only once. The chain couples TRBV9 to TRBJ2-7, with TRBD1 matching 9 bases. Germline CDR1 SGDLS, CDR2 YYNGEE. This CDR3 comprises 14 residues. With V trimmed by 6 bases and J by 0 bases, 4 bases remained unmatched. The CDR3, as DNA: TGTGCCAGCATACCGGACAGGGGCTCCTACGAGCAGTACTTC. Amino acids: CASIPDRGSYEQYF.

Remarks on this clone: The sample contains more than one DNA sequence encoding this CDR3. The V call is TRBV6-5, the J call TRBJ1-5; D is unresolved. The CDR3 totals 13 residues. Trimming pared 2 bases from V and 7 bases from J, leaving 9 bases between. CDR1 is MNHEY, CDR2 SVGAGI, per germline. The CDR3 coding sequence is TGTGCCAGCAGTTACAGGGAGGGACAGCCCCAGCATTTT. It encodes CASSYREGQPQHF.

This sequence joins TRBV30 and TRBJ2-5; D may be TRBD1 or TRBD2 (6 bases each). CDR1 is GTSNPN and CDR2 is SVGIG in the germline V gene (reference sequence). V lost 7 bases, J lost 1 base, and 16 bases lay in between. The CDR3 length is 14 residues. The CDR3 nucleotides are TGTGCCTTACGCGAGGGGGGCCTCCAAGAGACCCAGTACTTC. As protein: CALREGGLQETQYF. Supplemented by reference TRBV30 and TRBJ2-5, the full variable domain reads SQTIHQWPATLVQPVGSPLSLECTVEGTSNPNLYWYRQAAGRGLQLLFYSVGIGQISSEVPQNLSASRPQDRQFILSSKKLLLSDSGFYLCALREGGLQETQYFGPGTRLLVL.

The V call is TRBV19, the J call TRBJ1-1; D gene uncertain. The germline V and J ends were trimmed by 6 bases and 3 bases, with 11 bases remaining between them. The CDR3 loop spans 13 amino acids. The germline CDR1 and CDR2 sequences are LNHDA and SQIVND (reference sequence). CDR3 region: CASRWALDTEAFF. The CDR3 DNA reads TGTGCCAGTAGATGGGCGCTAGACACTGAAGCTTTCTTT.

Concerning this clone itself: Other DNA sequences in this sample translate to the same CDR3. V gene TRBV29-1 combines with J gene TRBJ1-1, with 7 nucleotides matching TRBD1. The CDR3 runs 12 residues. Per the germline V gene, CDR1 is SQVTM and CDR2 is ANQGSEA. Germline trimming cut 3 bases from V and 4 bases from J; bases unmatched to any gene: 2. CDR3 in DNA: TGCAGCGTTGACTCAGGGGGCACTGAAGCTTTCTTT. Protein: CSVDSGGTEAFF.